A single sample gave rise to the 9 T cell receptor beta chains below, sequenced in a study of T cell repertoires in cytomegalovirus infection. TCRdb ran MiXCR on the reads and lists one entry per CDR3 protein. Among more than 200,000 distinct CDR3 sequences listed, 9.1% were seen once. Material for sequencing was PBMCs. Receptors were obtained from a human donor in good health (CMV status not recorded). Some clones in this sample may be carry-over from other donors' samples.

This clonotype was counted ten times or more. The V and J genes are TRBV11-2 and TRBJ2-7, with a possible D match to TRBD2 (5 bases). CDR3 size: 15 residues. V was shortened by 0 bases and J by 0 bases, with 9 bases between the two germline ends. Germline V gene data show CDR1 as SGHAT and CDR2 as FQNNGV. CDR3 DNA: TGTGCCAGCAGCTTAGAACGGGGTTCCTCCTACGAGCAGTACTTC. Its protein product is CASSLERGSSYEQYF.

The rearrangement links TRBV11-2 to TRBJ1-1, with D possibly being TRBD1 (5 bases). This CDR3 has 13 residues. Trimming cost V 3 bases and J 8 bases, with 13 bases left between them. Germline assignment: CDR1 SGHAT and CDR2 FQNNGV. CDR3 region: CASSLEGRSEAFF. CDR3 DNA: TGTGCCAGCAGCTTGGAGGGGCGCTCGGAAGCTTTCTTT.

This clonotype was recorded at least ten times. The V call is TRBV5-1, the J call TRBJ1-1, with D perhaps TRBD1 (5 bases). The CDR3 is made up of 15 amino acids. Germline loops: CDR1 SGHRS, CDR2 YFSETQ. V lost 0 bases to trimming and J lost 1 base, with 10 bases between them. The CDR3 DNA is TGCGCCAGCAGCTTGGAGGAGGGGAAGAACACTGAAGCTTTCTTT. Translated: CASSLEEGKNTEAFF.

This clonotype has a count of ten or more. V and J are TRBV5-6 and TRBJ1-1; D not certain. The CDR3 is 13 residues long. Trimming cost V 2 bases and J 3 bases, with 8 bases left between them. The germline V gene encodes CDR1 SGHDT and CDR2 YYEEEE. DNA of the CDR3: TGTGCCAGCAGCTTCCCGCCCCACACTGAAGCTTTCTTT. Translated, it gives CASSFPPHTEAFF. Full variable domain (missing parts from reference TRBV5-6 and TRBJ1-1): DAGVTQSPTHLIKTRGQQVTLRCSPKSGHDTVSWYQQALGQGPQFIFQYYEEEERQRGNFPDRFSGHQFPNYSSELNVNALLLGDSALYLCASSFPPHTEAFFGQGTRLTVV.

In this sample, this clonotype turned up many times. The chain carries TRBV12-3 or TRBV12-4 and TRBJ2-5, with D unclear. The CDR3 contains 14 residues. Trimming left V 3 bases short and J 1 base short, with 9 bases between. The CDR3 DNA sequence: TGTGCCAGCAGTTTCTCAGCCGTCCAAGAGACCCAGTACTTC. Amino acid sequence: CASSFSAVQETQYF.

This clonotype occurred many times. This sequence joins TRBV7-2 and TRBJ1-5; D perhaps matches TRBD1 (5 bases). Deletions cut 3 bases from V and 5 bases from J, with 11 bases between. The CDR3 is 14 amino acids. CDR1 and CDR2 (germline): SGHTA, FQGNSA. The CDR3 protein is CASSFVGRDQPQHF. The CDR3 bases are TGTGCCAGCAGCTTCGTTGGCAGGGATCAGCCCCAGCATTTT.

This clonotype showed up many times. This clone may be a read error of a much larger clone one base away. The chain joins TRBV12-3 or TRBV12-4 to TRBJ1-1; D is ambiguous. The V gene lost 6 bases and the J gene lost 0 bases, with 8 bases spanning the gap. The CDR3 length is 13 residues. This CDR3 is CASSMGMNTEAFF. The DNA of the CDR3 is TGTGCCAGCAGCATGGGGATGAACACTGAAGCTTTCTTT.

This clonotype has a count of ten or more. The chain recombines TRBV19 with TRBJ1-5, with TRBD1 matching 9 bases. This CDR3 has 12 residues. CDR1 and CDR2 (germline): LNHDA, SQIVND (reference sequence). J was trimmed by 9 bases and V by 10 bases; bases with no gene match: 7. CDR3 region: CATRDRAGPQHF. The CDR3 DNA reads TGTGCCACCAGGGACAGGGCTGGGCCCCAGCATTTT.

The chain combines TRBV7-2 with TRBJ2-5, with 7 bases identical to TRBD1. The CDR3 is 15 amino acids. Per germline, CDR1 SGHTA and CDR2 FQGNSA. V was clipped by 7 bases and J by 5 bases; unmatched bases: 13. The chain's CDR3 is CASKPMTGMLETQYF. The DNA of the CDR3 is TGTGCCAGCAAACCTATGACAGGGATGCTGGAGACCCAGTACTTC.